This T cell receptor (beta chain) is from a study of cytomegalovirus exposure and HLA in healthy donors. Overall study results and limits: Earlier analysis yielded a pattern in which most TCR beta V segments were productive about 87% or about 30% of the time.

Use of 60 Vbeta and 13 Jbeta primers characterized the PCR. Libraries were prepared by immunoSEQ multiplex PCR; TCRdb keeps only in-frame clonotypes and omits some of them. Seen here are 180,000 or so clones, 82% observed once, and the top ten hold 0.098%. In regard to this clone: Its target is unknown.

The germline CDR1 and CDR2 sequences are SGHDT and YYEEEE. Trimming pared 3 bases from V and 4 bases from J, leaving 4 bases between. This CDR3 has 11 residues. The sample consisted of PBMCs. This sequence was found in a boy aged 2-9 years in good health and CMV-seronegative. This chain joins TRBV5-6 and TRBJ2-5; D gene ambiguous. The CDR3 coding sequence is TGTGCCAGCAGCTACTCAGAGACCCAGTACTTC. This translates into CASSYSETQYF. The full variable domain, its missing parts supplied by reference TRBV5-6 and TRBJ2-5, is DAGVTQSPTHLIKTRGQQVTLRCSPKSGHDTVSWYQQALGQGPQFIFQYYEEEERQRGNFPDRFSGHQFPNYSSELNVNALLLGDSALYLCASSYSETQYFGPGTRLLVL.